This T cell receptor beta chain was sequenced during a study of cytomegalovirus exposure and HLA in healthy donors. Study-wide results and caveats: The investigators catalogued 164 TCR beta chains as cytomegalovirus-associated.

Healthy bone marrow donors supplied every sample. 60 Vbeta and 13 Jbeta primers were used in PCR. Libraries were prepared by immunoSEQ multiplex PCR; TCRdb keeps only in-frame clonotypes and omits some of them. The sample yields tens of thousands of clones, around 50% seen once. Germline CDR1 SGDLS, CDR2 YYNGEE. The V gene end was trimmed by 0 bases and the J gene end by 1 base; junction bases not matched to a gene: 4. This CDR3 spans 15 amino acids. A note on this clone: As yet, its antigen is unknown.

Material for sequencing was PBMCs. V and J are TRBV9 and TRBJ2-7, with TRBD2 matching 7 bases. This clonotype was obtained from a middle-aged woman in good health and CMV-seropositive. The CDR3 coding sequence is TGTGCCAGCAGCGTAGAAAGCGGGGAATCCTACGAGCAGTACTTC. This translates into CASSVESGESYEQYF.